This is a list of T cell receptor beta chains from one sample in a study of T-cell memory formation after mild COVID-19. MiXCR, run by TCRdb on the 5' RACE reads, gives a single entry per CDR3 protein. The data contain about 150,000 distinct CDR3 sequences, approximately 21% of them singletons. Sequencing input: PBMCs or a T cell subset sorted from them (not recorded which). These receptors all stem from an adult woman who had mild COVID-19 (a few samples of this study predate the infection). Cell type and time point are not known. CDR3s include the opening cysteine and the closing phenylalanine or tryptophan. A D gene is named only where the DNA matches it firmly. Only part of the rows carry a size: once, few, many, or a class if the clone is expanded.

CDR3 protein	CDR3 DNA	J gene	D gene	clone size	V gene
CASSQWGDEQFF	TGCGCCAGCAGCCAGTGGGGGGATGAGCAGTTCTTC	TRBJ2-1	.	few	TRBV5-1
CASSQQGMGQETQYF	TGCGCCAGCAGCCAGCAGGGGATGGGGCAAGAGACCCAGTACTTC	TRBJ2-5	.	once	TRBV5-1
CASSEASDTQYF	TGTGCCAGCAGTGAAGCATCAGATACGCAGTATTTT	TRBJ2-3	.	.	TRBV2
CASSQERLAAVPQFF	TGTGCCAGCAGCCAAGAGCGTTTAGCGGCCGTTCCCCAGTTCTTC	TRBJ2-1	.	few	TRBV3-1
CASSKTGGHTEAFF	TGTGCCAGCAGTAAGACAGGTGGGCACACTGAAGCTTTCTTT	TRBJ1-1	.	few	TRBV7-8
CASRTSGGTGELFF	TGTGCCAGCAGGACTAGCGGGGGCACCGGGGAGCTGTTTTTT	TRBJ2-2	TRBD2	.	TRBV6-5
CASSHTTLLTDTQYF	TGCGCCAGCAGCCATACTACCCTCCTCACAGATACGCAGTATTTT	TRBJ2-3	.	many	TRBV4-1
CASSPSGINGHEQFF	TGTGCCAGCAGCCCCAGCGGGATAAACGGCCATGAGCAGTTCTTC	TRBJ2-1	TRBD2	few	TRBV7-9
CASSEGLAGSYEQYF	TGTGCCAGCAGTGAAGGTTTAGCGGGAAGTTACGAGCAGTACTTC	TRBJ2-7	TRBD2	few	TRBV2
CASSLAMGAGNTIYF	TGCGCCAGCAGCTTGGCCATGGGGGCTGGAAACACCATATATTTT	TRBJ1-3	.	.	TRBV5-1
CSVEGQSYEQYF	TGCAGCGTTGAGGGGCAGAGCTACGAGCAGTACTTC	TRBJ2-7	.	.	TRBV29-1
CASSQYTGGHSNQPQHF	TGTGCCAGCAGCCAATATACAGGGGGACATAGCAATCAGCCCCAGCATTTT	TRBJ1-5	TRBD1	.	TRBV5-6
CASSLTGRGSYNEQFF	TGCGCCAGCAGCTTGACCGGACGGGGCTCCTACAATGAGCAGTTCTTC	TRBJ2-1	.	few	TRBV5-1
CAWSVQVNTEAFF	TGTGCCTGGAGTGTACAAGTGAACACTGAAGCTTTCTTT	TRBJ1-1	.	.	TRBV30
CSVAPGLAGYEQYF	TGCAGCGTTGCCCCGGGACTAGCGGGATACGAGCAGTACTTC	TRBJ2-7	TRBD2	few	TRBV29-1
CASSYANEKLFF	TGTGCCAGCAGCTATGCTAATGAAAAACTGTTTTTT	TRBJ1-4	.	.	TRBV12-3/TRBV12-4
CASSLPRLAGVWNEQFF	TGTGCCAGCAGCTTACCAAGACTAGCGGGAGTGTGGAATGAGCAGTTCTTC	TRBJ2-1	TRBD2	few	TRBV7-2
CATSGRGLAGLDEQFF	TGTGCCACCTCCGGCCGGGGACTAGCGGGACTCGATGAGCAGTTCTTC	TRBJ2-1	TRBD2	few	TRBV24-1
CASSPAGTRYNEQFF	TGTGCCAGCAGCCCGGCCGGGACTAGGTACAATGAGCAGTTCTTC	TRBJ2-1	TRBD2	many	TRBV7-8
CASTRRGGSDTIYF	TGTGCCAGCACCCGCCGCGGGGGCTCGGACACCATATATTTT	TRBJ1-3	.	few	TRBV6-5
CASSSPPGSAGTDTQYF	TGTGCCAGCAGCTCCCCCCCTGGTAGCGCGGGTACAGATACGCAGTATTTT	TRBJ2-3	.	.	TRBV7-3
CASSFGQTPHYTF	TGTGCCAGCAGCTTCGGACAGACACCTCACTACACCTTC	TRBJ1-2	.	few	TRBV5-5
CASSQVRGPGSEQFF	TGTGCCAGCAGCCAAGTGAGGGGGCCGGGGAGTGAGCAGTTCTTC	TRBJ2-1	TRBD1	.	TRBV3-1
CASSRGGVNQETQYF	TGTGCCAGCAGTAGAGGGGGGGTAAACCAAGAGACCCAGTACTTC	TRBJ2-5	.	.	TRBV6-2/TRBV6-3
CASSLGLGAEKLFF	TGTGCCAGCTCTCTCGGACTAGGGGCTGAAAAACTGTTTTTT	TRBJ1-4	.	.	TRBV18
CASSPGTSGGLYNEQFF	TGTGCCAGCAGCCCGGGGACTAGCGGGGGGCTATACAATGAGCAGTTCTTC	TRBJ2-1	TRBD2	many	TRBV11-2
CASGLQGNQPQHF	TGTGCCAGCGGACTACAGGGGAATCAGCCCCAGCATTTT	TRBJ1-5	TRBD1	few	TRBV12-3/TRBV12-4
CASRKAPSGTYEQYF	TGTGCCAGCAGGAAGGCGCCTAGCGGAACCTACGAGCAGTACTTC	TRBJ2-7	TRBD2	few	TRBV5-8
CAWTRGGMETQYF	TGTGCCTGGACCAGAGGGGGGATGGAGACCCAGTACTTC	TRBJ2-5	.	.	TRBV30
CAWRNSGTGPEQFF	TGTGCCTGGAGAAACTCCGGGACAGGACCTGAGCAGTTCTTC	TRBJ2-1	TRBD1	.	TRBV30
CASSLFGRKDTQYF	TGTGCCAGCAGCTTATTTGGGAGGAAGGATACGCAGTATTTT	TRBJ2-3	.	.	TRBV7-2
CATSRETTGWNEQFF	TGTGCCACCAGCAGAGAGACGACAGGGTGGAATGAGCAGTTCTTC	TRBJ2-1	TRBD1	few	TRBV15
CASSRVGQGAQNYGYTF	TGCGCCAGCAGCCGAGTCGGACAGGGGGCGCAGAACTATGGCTACACCTTC	TRBJ1-2	TRBD1	.	TRBV4-3
CASSLGTPNSPLHF	TGTGCCAGCAGCTTAGGAACTCCGAATTCACCCCTCCACTTT	TRBJ1-6	.	few	TRBV7-3
CASSWVGTGSYEQYF	TGTGCCAGCAGCTGGGTAGGGACAGGGTCCTACGAGCAGTACTTC	TRBJ2-7	TRBD1	.	TRBV7-9
CATGQGKIDEQYF	TGTGCCACCGGTCAGGGGAAAATAGACGAGCAGTACTTC	TRBJ2-7	.	.	TRBV24-1
CASSLEGYEQYF	TGCGCCAGCAGCTTGGAAGGGTACGAGCAGTACTTC	TRBJ2-7	.	.	TRBV5-1
CATNRAVNTGELFF	TGTGCCACCAACAGGGCGGTGAACACCGGGGAGCTGTTTTTT	TRBJ2-2	.	few	TRBV7-9
CASSVGQTRGSPLHF	TGTGCCAGCAGCGTAGGTCAGACGAGAGGTTCACCCCTCCACTTT	TRBJ1-6	.	.	TRBV9
CASSGQWGVDGYTF	TGTGCCAGCAGCGGACAGTGGGGCGTCGATGGCTACACCTTC	TRBJ1-2	.	.	TRBV7-2
CASSPQGAVSYEQYF	TGTGCCAGCTCACCCCAGGGGGCGGTATCCTACGAGCAGTACTTC	TRBJ2-7	TRBD1	.	TRBV18
CSAQDYSNQPQHF	TGCAGTGCCCAAGATTATAGCAATCAGCCCCAGCATTTT	TRBJ1-5	.	.	TRBV20-1
CASSWEKTSAAYNEQFF	TGTGCCAGCAGCTGGGAAAAGACTAGCGCCGCGTACAATGAGCAGTTCTTC	TRBJ2-1	TRBD2	.	TRBV5-6
CASSFGQGLNEQFF	TGTGCCAGCAGCTTCGGACAGGGGCTAAATGAGCAGTTCTTC	TRBJ2-1	TRBD1	.	TRBV7-9
CASSQPGRRDEQYF	TGCGCCAGCAGCCAGCCGGGTAGGCGGGACGAGCAGTACTTC	TRBJ2-7	.	many	TRBV5-1
CASTPDRAANYGYTF	TGTGCCAGCACCCCGGACAGGGCAGCTAACTATGGCTACACCTTC	TRBJ1-2	TRBD1	few	TRBV6-6
CASSSRAGPKINYGYTF	TGTGCCAGCAGTTCCCGCGCGGGACCGAAGATTAACTATGGCTACACCTTC	TRBJ1-2	.	once	TRBV6-2/TRBV6-3
CAIRSTSGGPYEQYF	TGTGCCATCAGATCGACTAGCGGGGGGCCCTACGAGCAGTACTTC	TRBJ2-7	TRBD2	.	TRBV10-3
CASSFRSRAGGYTF	TGTGCCAGCAGCTTCCGATCCAGGGCGGGTGGCTACACCTTC	TRBJ1-2	.	.	TRBV5-6
CASSPRAGSTGELFF	TGCGCCAGCAGCCCTAGGGCCGGGAGCACCGGGGAGCTGTTTTTT	TRBJ2-2	.	many	TRBV5-1
CACSTMRNTEAFF	TGTGCCTGCTCCACAATGAGGAACACTGAAGCTTTCTTT	TRBJ1-1	.	.	TRBV30